This T cell receptor (beta chain) was sequenced during a study of cytomegalovirus exposure and HLA in healthy donors. Study observations and caveats: Some TCR beta chains (roughly 160 of them) were listed as cytomegalovirus-associated. It was found in a later analysis that first-cohort TCR clusters tended to co-occur in the 120 validation repertoires.

This CDR3 region has 12 residues. The V end was cut by 6 bases, the J end by 7 bases, with 15 bases between. Germline lookup yields CDR1 SQVTM and CDR2 ANQGSEA. Profiling relied on immunoSEQ multiplex PCR, and the TCRdb table lists in-frame clones only, not all of them. The sample consists of 200,000 to 300,000 clones, less than 95% of them appearing once. A word on this clone: Its antigen is unidentified.

The origin of this receptor is a woman aged 25 to 39 in good health and CMV-seronegative. This chain joins TRBV29-1 and TRBJ1-2; TRBD1 is a possible D gene (5 bases). The sample taken for sequencing was PBMCs. In nucleotides, the CDR3 is TGCAGCGTCGGGACGGGACGGGTTGGCTACACCTTC. Residues: CSVGTGRVGYTF. Full variable domain (rest looked up from reference TRBV29-1 and TRBJ1-2): SAVISQKPSRDICQRGTSLTIQCQVDSQVTMMFWYRQQPGQSLTLIATANQGSEATYESGFVIDKFPISRPNLTFSTLTVSNMSPEDSSIYLCSVGTGRVGYTFGSGTRLTVV.